This T cell receptor beta chain came from a study of T cells after somatic rescue of genetic block. Sequenced by immunoSEQ multiplex PCR; TCRdb stores in-frame clones only, minus some. Of about 63,000 clones in the sample, about 92% are singletons; the top ten hold under 4%. This CDR3 has 17 residues. V was pared by 6 bases and J by 2 bases, with 11 bases of the junction left unmatched. The germline V gene has CDR1 KGHSH and CDR2 LQKENI. The chain has TRBV18 and TRBJ1-5, with 9 bases matching TRBD1. The TCR originated in a man in his forties. Sequences were obtained from peripheral blood mononuclear cells (PBMCs). CDR3 nucleotide sequence: TGTGCCAGCTCCCCGGGACAGGGTCGGGCGGGCAATCAGCCCCAGCATTTT. It yields the protein CASSPGQGRAGNQPQHF.